Sequencing of this T cell receptor beta chain was carried out in a study of graft-versus-host responses after intestinal transplantation. Study outcomes and limitations: GvH clones detected in recipient marrow included some appearing first in ileum or blood.

CDR3 length equals 16 residues. With V trimmed by 5 bases and J by 2 bases, 9 bases remained unmatched. The germline gives CDR1 SGHNT, CDR2 YENEEA. A word on this clone: Its antigen is unknown.

Here immunoSEQ multiplex PCR was the method, and the copy in TCRdb shows in-frame clones only, minus some. The data show about 120,000 clones, 90% to 95% seen once. The source of this sequence is a human donor who received an intestinal transplant. Sequenced material: unstimulated CD4+ T cells sorted from spleen or lymph node cells, taken before intestinal transplant. This sequence joins TRBV11-3 and TRBJ2-7; TRBD2 matches at 10 bases. The CDR3 is CASSPRTSGAPYEQYF. The CDR3 DNA follows: TGTGCCAGCAGCCCCCGAACTAGCGGGGCCCCCTACGAGCAGTACTTC.